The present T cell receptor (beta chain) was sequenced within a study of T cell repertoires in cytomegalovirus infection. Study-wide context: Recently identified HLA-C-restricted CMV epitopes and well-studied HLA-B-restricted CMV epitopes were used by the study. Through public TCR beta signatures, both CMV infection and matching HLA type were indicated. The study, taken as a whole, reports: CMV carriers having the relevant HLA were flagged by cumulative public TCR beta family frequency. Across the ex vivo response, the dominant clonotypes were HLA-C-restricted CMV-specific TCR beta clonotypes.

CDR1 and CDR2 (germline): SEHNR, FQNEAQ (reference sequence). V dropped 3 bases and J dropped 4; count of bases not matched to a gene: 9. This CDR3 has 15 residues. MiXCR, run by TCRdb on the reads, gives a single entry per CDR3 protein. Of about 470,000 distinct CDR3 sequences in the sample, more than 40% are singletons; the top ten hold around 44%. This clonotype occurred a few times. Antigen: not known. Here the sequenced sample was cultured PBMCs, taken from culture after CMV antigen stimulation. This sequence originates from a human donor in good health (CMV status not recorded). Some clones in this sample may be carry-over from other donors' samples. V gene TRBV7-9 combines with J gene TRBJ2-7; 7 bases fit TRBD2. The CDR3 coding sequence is TGTGCCAGCAGCTTGCCTCACAATAGCGGGTACGAGCAGTACTTC. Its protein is CASSLPHNSGYEQYF.